The 30 T cell receptor beta chains below were found in one sample sequenced in a study of cytomegalovirus exposure and HLA in healthy donors. With 60 Vbeta and 13 Jbeta primers, the PCR was carried out. TCRdb's table, derived via immunoSEQ multiplex PCR, lists solely in-frame clones and lacks some. The sample has 150,000 to 250,000 clones, 65% to 80% seen once. Sequencing was carried out using PBMCs. These receptors were obtained from a woman in her thirties in good health and CMV-seropositive.

The rearrangement links TRBV19 to TRBJ2-7; 7 positions agree with TRBD1. The germline gives CDR1 LNHDA, CDR2 SQIVND (reference sequence). The CDR3 contains 15 residues. The trim removed 2 bases at V and 1 base at J, leaving 5 bases unmatched. The CDR3 region is CASSIMGQSSYEQYF. CDR3 nucleotide sequence: TGTGCCAGTAGTATAATGGGACAGAGTTCCTACGAGCAGTACTTC.

The J gene is TRBJ2-7, the V gene TRBV5-1; maybe TRBD1 (6 bases). Trimming removed 3 bases from V and 9 bases from J, with 16 bases in between. Germline assignment: CDR1 SGHRS and CDR2 YFSETQ. CDR3 length: 13 residues. The CDR3 loop reads CASSYGQKGGQYF. CDR3 bases: TGCGCCAGCAGCTACGGACAGAAAGGAGGGCAGTACTTC.

The chain has TRBV19 and TRBJ2-1; 12 bases map to TRBD2. The length of the CDR3 is 17 residues. After removal of 4 bases from V and 2 bases from J, the junction contained 6 bases not matched to a gene. Per the germline V gene, CDR1 is LNHDA and CDR2 is SQIVND (reference sequence). CDR3 coding DNA: TGTGCCAGTAGTAGGCTAGCGGGAGGGCCCCCCTACAATGAGCAGTTCTTC. Residues: CASSRLAGGPPYNEQFF.

In this sample, this clone turned up once. The gene calls are TRBV11-2 and TRBJ2-7, with D maybe TRBD2 (6 bases). Per the germline V gene, CDR1 is SGHAT and CDR2 is FQNNGV. V lost 4 bases and J lost 2, with 15 bases in between. The length of the CDR3 is 15 residues. CDR3 protein: CASSWEGWGAYEQYF. As DNA, the CDR3 is TGTGCCAGCAGCTGGGAAGGTTGGGGGGCCTACGAGCAGTACTTC.

The chain uses TRBV14 and TRBJ2-7; 11 bases fit TRBD2. The V and J ends lost 4 bases and 3 bases, in that order; junction bases with no gene match: 8. CDR1 SGHDN and CDR2 FVKESK come from the germline V gene. CDR3 length: 16 residues. The DNA of the CDR3 is TGTGCCAGCAGCCCACCCGGACTAGCGGGTGGCTACGAGCAGTACTTC. This gives the protein CASSPPGLAGGYEQYF.

V and J are TRBV20-1 and TRBJ1-2; the D is unclear. V lost 6 bases and J 1 base, leaving 6 bases between the germline ends. CDR1 DFQATT and CDR2 SNEGSKA come from the germline V gene (reference sequence). The CDR3 consists of 11 residues. CDR3 sequence (DNA): TGCAGTGCCGAGAATAACTATGGCTACACCTTC. Its protein product is CSAENNYGYTF.

The gene calls are TRBV29-1 and TRBJ2-5, with D possibly matching TRBD2 (6 bases). Trimming took 6 bases from V and 2 from J, leaving 25 bases between them. There are 17 residues in the CDR3. The V gene's germline CDR1 is SQVTM and CDR2 ANQGSEA. The CDR3 spells CSVQDPLRDFVQETQYF. The CDR3 nucleotides are TGCAGCGTCCAGGACCCGCTCCGGGACTTCGTACAAGAGACCCAGTACTTC.

The V and J genes are TRBV9 and TRBJ1-2; TRBD1 matches 7 bases. From germline, CDR1 is SGDLS and CDR2 YYNGEE. The CDR3 has 15 residues. The junction had 4 bases not matched to a gene; V was cut back by 0 bases and J by 2 bases. The CDR3 DNA sequence: TGTGCCAGCAGCGTAGTTCCAGGGGGGAACTATGGCTACACCTTC. Amino acids: CASSVVPGGNYGYTF.

The chain combines TRBV18 with TRBJ1-5, with 7 bases fitting TRBD1. CDR3 length equals 15 residues. The ends lost 2 bases at V and 3 bases at J; junction bases unmatched: 4. CDR1 and CDR2 from the germline V gene are KGHSH and LQKENI. This CDR3 is CASSPTGQSNQPQHF. The CDR3 region has the DNA TGTGCCAGCTCACCAACGGGACAGTCCAATCAGCCCCAGCATTTT.

A word on this clone: Mismatch with germline at one junction end may stem from a read error. This chain links TRBV5-6 with TRBJ1-1, with 10 bases aligning to TRBD1. This CDR3 comprises 16 residues. The V gene's germline CDR1 is SGHDT and CDR2 YYEEEE. CDR3 bases: TGTGTCAGCAGCTTGGCCGGGACAGGGGCCTACACTGAAGCTTTCTTT. This gives the protein CVSSLAGTGAYTEAFF.

The gene calls are TRBV29-1 and TRBJ2-7, with 9 bases identical to TRBD2. Germline-derived CDR1 and CDR2 are SQVTM and ANQGSEA. This CDR3 spans 14 amino acids. After removal of 6 bases from V and 2 bases from J, the junction contained 8 bases not matched to a gene. CDR3 sequence reads: CSVGGSGGTYEQYF. The DNA for the CDR3 is TGCAGCGTGGGCGGTAGCGGGGGAACCTACGAGCAGTACTTC.

In this sample, this clone turned up a few times. The J gene is TRBJ1-5, the V gene TRBV25-1; weak D call: TRBD1 (5 bases). With 5 bases removed from V and 6 bases from J, the gap between germline ends came to 8 bases. This CDR3 is 12 amino acids long. The V gene's germline CDR1 is MGHDK and CDR2 SYGVNS. The CDR3 coding sequence is TGTGCCAGCAGTCAGGGCTCTCAGCCCCAGCATTTT. Its protein is CASSQGSQPQHF. The whole variable domain, remainder taken from reference TRBV25-1 and TRBJ1-5, is EADIYQTPRYLVIGTGKKITLECSQTMGHDKMYWYQQDPGMELHLIHYSYGVNSTEKGDLSSESTVSRIRTEHFPLTLESARPSHTSQYLCASSQGSQPQHFGDGTRLSIL.

The gene calls are TRBV5-6 and TRBJ2-7, with TRBD1 matching 7 bases. J gave up 2 bases and V 3 bases, and 5 bases lay outside the gene matches. Germline V gene data show CDR1 as SGHDT and CDR2 as YYEEEE. CDR3 length equals 14 residues. As DNA, the CDR3 is TGTGCCAGCAGCTCCCACAGGGGCCCCTACGAGCAGTACTTC. Residues: CASSSHRGPYEQYF.

This clone has more than one count but fewer than ten. This chain joins TRBV4-1 and TRBJ2-7; D uncertain. This CDR3 comprises 11 residues. Trimming took off 4 bases at V and 4 bases at J, with 5 bases between the two ends. The germline gives CDR1 MGHRA, CDR2 YSYEKL. Here the CDR3 reads CASSPGYEQYF. CDR3 DNA sequence: TGCGCCAGCAGCCCCGGGTACGAGCAGTACTTC.

The chain links TRBV11-2 to TRBJ1-1; 7 nucleotides agree with TRBD1. With 2 bases clipped from V and 2 bases from J, the junction kept 2 bases outside the gene matches. Germline lookup yields CDR1 SGHAT and CDR2 FQNNGV. This CDR3 contains 14 residues. Here the CDR3 reads CASSLTGVNTEAFF. Written as DNA, the CDR3 is TGTGCCAGCAGCTTAACAGGGGTTAACACTGAAGCTTTCTTT.

This clone was detected only a few times. The rearrangement uses TRBV5-6 and TRBJ2-5, with 16 bases aligning to TRBD2. The CDR3 has 17 residues. V lost 4 bases and J lost 1; bases outside the gene matches: 4. Per the germline V gene, CDR1 is SGHDT and CDR2 is YYEEEE. The CDR3 is CASSGGTSGRAQETQYF. CDR3 nucleotides: TGTGCCAGCAGCGGGGGGACTAGCGGGAGGGCCCAAGAGACCCAGTACTTC.

CDR3 sequence (DNA): TGTGCCAGCAGTTCCCCGGGACAGGGAACAGAGACCCAGTACTTC. Translated, it gives CASSSPGQGTETQYF. This chain connects TRBV27 to TRBJ2-5; 9 bases map to TRBD1. The CDR3 loop spans 15 amino acids. Trimming took 4 bases from V and 4 from J; bases not matched to a gene: 7. Germline V CDR1 and CDR2: MNHEY, SMNVEV (reference sequence).

The V gene is TRBV5-1, the J gene TRBJ1-4, with TRBD1 identical over 7 bases. The CDR3 loop spans 14 amino acids. Germline V gives CDR1 SGHRS, CDR2 YFSETQ. Trimming at V came to 2 bases and at J to 3 bases, leaving 1 base not matched to a gene. Written as DNA, the CDR3 is TGCGCCAGCAGCTTCGGGACAGCTAATGAAAAACTGTTTTTT. This codes for CASSFGTANEKLFF.

The chain has TRBV11-2 and TRBJ1-5; D is unresolved. The CDR3 extends over 15 amino acids. V was cut by 2 bases and J by 3 bases, with 11 bases left in between. Germline V gene lookup returns CDR1 SGHAT and CDR2 FQNNGV. In nucleotides, the CDR3 is TGTGCCAGCAGCTTAAGTATAGGACTCAATCAGCCCCAGCATTTT. It is translated as CASSLSIGLNQPQHF.

Only one count was recorded for this clone. The chain links TRBV2 to TRBJ2-7; 9 positions match TRBD1. The CDR3 is 14 amino acids. Trimming removed 7 bases from V and 9 bases from J; junction bases left unmatched: 13. Germline-derived CDR1 and CDR2 are SNHLY and FYNNEI. CDR3 region: CASMPGQGTFRQYF. Here the CDR3 DNA reads TGTGCCAGCATGCCGGGACAGGGCACCTTTAGGCAGTACTTC.

This clone appeared a single time. The rearrangement joins TRBV7-2 to TRBJ2-7, with D perhaps matching TRBD2 (6 bases). Germline V gene sequence: CDR1 SGHTA, CDR2 FQGNSA. The germline V and J ends were trimmed by 0 bases and 3 bases, with 15 bases remaining between them. The CDR3 totals 16 residues. Here the CDR3 DNA reads TGTGCCAGCAGCTTAGCCTGGGACTCCAGTGTCTACGAGCAGTACTTC. Its translation is CASSLAWDSSVYEQYF. Filled out from reference TRBV7-2 and TRBJ2-7, the complete variable domain reads GAGVSQSPSNKVTEKGKDVELRCDPISGHTALYWYRQSLGQGLEFLIYFQGNSAPDKSGLPSDRFSAERTGGSVSTLTIQRTQQEDSAVYLCASSLAWDSSVYEQYFGPGTRLTVT.

This chain connects TRBV19 to TRBJ2-1; 8 bases line up with TRBD2. The V segment lost 5 bases and the J segment 8 bases; nucleotides outside the gene matches: 11. Germline V lookup: CDR1 LNHDA, CDR2 SQIVND (reference sequence). The CDR3 totals 15 residues. The CDR3 region is CASSDPTGGVDEQFF. The CDR3 bases are TGTGCCAGTAGTGACCCCACGGGGGGGGTAGATGAGCAGTTCTTC. The variable domain in full, with the rest retrieved from reference TRBV19 and TRBJ2-1, is DGGITQSPKYLFRKEGQNVTLSCEQNLNHDAMYWYRQDPGQGLRLIYYSQIVNDFQKGDIAEGYSVSREKKESFPLTVTSAQKNPTAFYLCASSDPTGGVDEQFFGPGTRLTVL.

V is TRBV7-8 and J is TRBJ2-2; 13 bases align to TRBD2. The germline CDR1 and CDR2 sequences are SGHVS and FQNEAQ. J gave up 1 base and V 0 bases, and 5 bases lay outside the gene matches. The CDR3 spans 19 residues. The CDR3 loop reads CASSLAPGLAGVNTGELFF. For the CDR3, the DNA is TGTGCCAGCAGCTTAGCGCCCGGACTAGCGGGGGTGAACACCGGGGAGCTGTTTTTT.

This clone was recorded a few times. This chain uses TRBV11-3 with TRBJ2-5, with no clear D. This CDR3 has 11 amino acids. Germline V lookup: CDR1 SGHNT, CDR2 YENEEA. V lost 4 bases, J lost 4 bases, and 4 bases lay in between. The CDR3 loop is CASSSGETQYF. The CDR3 nucleotides read TGTGCCAGCAGCTCAGGAGAGACCCAGTACTTC. The variable domain in full, with the rest retrieved from reference TRBV11-3 and TRBJ2-5, is EAGVVQSPRYKIIEKKQPVAFWCNPISGHNTLYWYLQNLGQGPELLIRYENEEAVDDSQLPKDRFSAERLKGVDSTLKIQPAELGDSAVYLCASSSGETQYFGPGTRLLVL.

The genes are TRBV19 and TRBJ1-2; unclear D gene. The germline CDR1 and CDR2 sequences are LNHDA and SQIVND (reference sequence). The CDR3 loop spans 15 amino acids. V was cut by 3 bases and J by 0 bases, with 11 bases left in between. The DNA of the CDR3 is TGTGCCAGTAGTATTGCGGGCCTTCCTAACTATGGCTACACCTTC. Protein product: CASSIAGLPNYGYTF. The full variable domain, its missing parts supplied by reference TRBV19 and TRBJ1-2, is DGGITQSPKYLFRKEGQNVTLSCEQNLNHDAMYWYRQDPGQGLRLIYYSQIVNDFQKGDIAEGYSVSREKKESFPLTVTSAQKNPTAFYLCASSIAGLPNYGYTFGSGTRLTVV.

J is TRBJ2-3 and V is TRBV5-1; 9 bases agree with TRBD2. V gave up 4 bases and J gave up 2 bases; unmatched junction bases: 8. CDR3 length: 16 amino acids. Germline V gene data show CDR1 as SGHRS and CDR2 as YFSETQ. CDR3 nucleotide sequence: TGCGCCAGCAGCAGAAATAGCGGGAGCTTCACAGATACGCAGTATTTT. Translation gives CASSRNSGSFTDTQYF.

V and J are TRBV29-1 and TRBJ1-1; TRBD1 matches 10 bases. V lost 4 bases and J lost 10; bases outside the gene matches: 3. Germline assignment: CDR1 SQVTM and CDR2 ANQGSEA. The CDR3 runs to 11 residues. CDR3 loop: CSVGGQGTAFF. In DNA form, the CDR3 reads TGCAGCGTTGGGGGACAGGGGACAGCTTTCTTT.

The V gene is TRBV5-1, the J gene TRBJ2-5; 10 bases line up with TRBD2. The CDR3 loop spans 16 amino acids. V dropped 0 bases and J dropped 6; count of bases not matched to a gene: 8. Germline-derived CDR1 and CDR2 are SGHRS and YFSETQ. CDR3 bases: TGCGCCAGCAGCTTGGGGCTAGCGGGAGCCGGGAAGACCCAGTACTTC. This encodes CASSLGLAGAGKTQYF.

The genes are TRBV18 and TRBJ1-4; a possible D gene is TRBD1 (6 bases). From germline, CDR1 is KGHSH and CDR2 LQKENI. V was pared by 4 bases and J by 3 bases, with 18 bases between. The CDR3 is 17 residues long. The CDR3 region is CASSLSSGADPNEKLFF. In DNA, the CDR3 is TGTGCCAGCTCACTAAGTTCAGGGGCTGATCCTAATGAAAAACTGTTTTTT.

The rearrangement uses TRBV27 and TRBJ1-1; weak D call: TRBD1 (5 bases). The length of the CDR3 is 15 residues. V was cut by 4 bases and J by 8 bases, with 20 bases left in between. Germline V CDR1 and CDR2: MNHEY, SMNVEV (reference sequence). The chain's CDR3 is CASSSPRSTVTEAFF. In DNA form, the CDR3 reads TGTGCCAGCAGTTCCCCCAGATCGACAGTAACCGAAGCTTTCTTT.